Here is one TCR beta chain with its context. The record originates from a study of low-dose radiotherapy and immunotherapy resistance in tumors. Study background: Cohort 1 received 0.5 Gy per fraction every 2 weeks, totaling 6.5 Gy. Every two weeks, one day ahead of radiation and immunotherapy, cyclophosphamide 200 mg/m2 was given (intravenously).

Both TCRalpha and TCRbeta chains were reverse transcribed with V-gene-specific primers. With a V-primer adapter and a constant-region primer, TCRs were amplified for approximately 19 PCR cycles. mRNA, after isolation, was amplified by in vitro transcription. MiXCR, run by TCRdb on the reads, gives a single entry per CDR3 protein. The sample contains fewer than 90,000 distinct CDR3 sequences, about 20% of which appear only once. Time point: before trial treatment. Enrollment required an advanced solid tumor negative for tumor-infiltrating lymphocytes. This receptor was taken from a male donor with prostate cancer. The material was PBMCs, obtained before treatment.

The CDR3 nucleotides are TGTGCCAGCAGCCAAACGGGAGCCGGTATCTACGAGCAGTACTTC. The encoded protein is CASSQTGAGIYEQYF. The genes are TRBV7-2 and TRBJ2-7; a weak D match, TRBD2 (6 bases). The CDR3 extends over 15 amino acids. Germline lookup yields CDR1 SGHTA and CDR2 FQGNSA. With 5 bases removed from V and 3 bases from J, the gap between germline ends came to 17 bases.